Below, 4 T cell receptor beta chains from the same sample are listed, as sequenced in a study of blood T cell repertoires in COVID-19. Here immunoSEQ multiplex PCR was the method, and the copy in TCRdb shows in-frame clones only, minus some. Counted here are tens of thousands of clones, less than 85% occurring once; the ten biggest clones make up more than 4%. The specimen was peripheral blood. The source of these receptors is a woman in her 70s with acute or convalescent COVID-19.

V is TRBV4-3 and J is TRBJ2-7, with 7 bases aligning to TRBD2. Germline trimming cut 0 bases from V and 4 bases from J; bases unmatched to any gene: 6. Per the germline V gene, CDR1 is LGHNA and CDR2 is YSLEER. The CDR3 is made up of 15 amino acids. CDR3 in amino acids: CASSQEGGNGYEQYF. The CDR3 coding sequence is TGCGCCAGCAGCCAAGAGGGAGGGAATGGATACGAGCAGTACTTC.

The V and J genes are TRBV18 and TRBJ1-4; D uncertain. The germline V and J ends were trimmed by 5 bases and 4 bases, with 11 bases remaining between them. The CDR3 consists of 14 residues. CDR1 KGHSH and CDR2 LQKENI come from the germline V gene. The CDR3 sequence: CASSSPRSNEKLFF. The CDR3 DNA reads TGTGCCAGCTCATCGCCAAGGAGTAATGAAAAACTGTTTTTT. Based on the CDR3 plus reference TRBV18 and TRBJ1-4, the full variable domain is NAGVMQNPRHLVRRRGQEARLRCSPMKGHSHVYWYRQLPEEGLKFMVYLQKENIIDESGMPKERFSAEFPKEGPSILRIQQVVRGDSAAYFCASSSPRSNEKLFFGSGTQLSVL.

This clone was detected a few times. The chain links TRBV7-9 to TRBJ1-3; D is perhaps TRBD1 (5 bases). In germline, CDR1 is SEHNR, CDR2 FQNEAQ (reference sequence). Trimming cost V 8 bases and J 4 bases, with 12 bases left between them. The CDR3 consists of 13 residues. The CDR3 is CASGGGSGNTIYF. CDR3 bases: TGTGCCAGCGGGGGGGGTTCAGGAAACACCATATATTTT. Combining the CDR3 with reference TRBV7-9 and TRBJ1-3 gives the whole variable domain DTGVSQNPRHKITKRGQNVTFRCDPISEHNRLYWYRQTLGQGPEFLTYFQNEAQLEKSRLLSDRFSAERPKGSFSTLEIQRTEQGDSAMYLCASGGGSGNTIYFGEGSWLTVV.

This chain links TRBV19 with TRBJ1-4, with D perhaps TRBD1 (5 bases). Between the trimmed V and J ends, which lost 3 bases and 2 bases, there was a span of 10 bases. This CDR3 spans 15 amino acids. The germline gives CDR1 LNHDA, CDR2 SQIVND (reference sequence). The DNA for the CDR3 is TGTGCCAGTAGTATGGGGCCAGGGACTAATGAAAAACTGTTTTTT. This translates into CASSMGPGTNEKLFF.